What follows describes a single T cell receptor (beta chain). Methods used by the authors: Nucleated cell number was recorded as an estimate derived from reference gene primer amplification. The protocol was immunoSEQ multiplex PCR, while the TCRdb copy is restricted to in-frame clones and leaves out a portion. The DNA was the basis for D and trimming; V, J and clone size are from that table. The sample lists 390,000 or so clones, 80% to 90% occurring once. The CDR3 covers 16 residues. V was clipped by 3 bases and J by 3 bases; unmatched bases: 5. Germline V gene sequence: CDR1 KGHDR, CDR2 SFDVKD. The data derive from a study of blood T cell repertoires in COVID-19. About the research overall: Donors in the United States, Italy and Spain gave samples during acute or convalescent COVID-19.

The chain combines TRBV24-1 with TRBJ1-5; 9 nucleotides match TRBD1. This TCR was recovered from a man younger than 35 who had recovered from COVID-19. Specimen: PBMCs or T cells enriched from blood (not recorded which). The DNA of the CDR3 is TGTGCCACCAGTGATCACGGGGACAGGGCCAATCAGCCCCAGCATTTT. Its protein product is CATSDHGDRANQPQHF.